Included here is one TCR beta chain sequence, with context. The antigen remains unidentified. The sample comes from a study of CD8 T cells in ankylosing spondylitis. Trimming removed 4 bases from V and 2 bases from J, with 15 bases in between. Per germline, CDR1 LGHDT and CDR2 YNNKEL (reference sequence). The CDR3 is made up of 15 amino acids. General observations from the study: Apparently characteristic of ankylosing spondylitis blood was a TCR beta motif (eight highly homologous variants). There was reportedly significant enrichment of clones that were disease-linked in matched ankylosing spondylitis synovial fluid.

In making TCR beta libraries, quantitative 5'-RACE with molecular barcodes was used. One entry per CDR3 protein, called by TCRdb with MiXCR from the 5' RACE reads. The sample holds about 360,000 distinct CDR3 sequences; 20% to 25% are singletons and the top ten take around 12%. The sequenced material came from blood, either unsorted or a sorted T cell fraction (not recorded which). The source of this sequence is a male donor with ankylosing spondylitis or in good health (not recorded which). This sequence joins TRBV3-1 and TRBJ2-7, with a tentative D call TRBD1 (6 bases). The CDR3 DNA reads TGTGCCAGCAGCCCGACAGGCCGCGTGGCCTACGAGCAGTACTTC. Its translation is CASSPTGRVAYEQYF.